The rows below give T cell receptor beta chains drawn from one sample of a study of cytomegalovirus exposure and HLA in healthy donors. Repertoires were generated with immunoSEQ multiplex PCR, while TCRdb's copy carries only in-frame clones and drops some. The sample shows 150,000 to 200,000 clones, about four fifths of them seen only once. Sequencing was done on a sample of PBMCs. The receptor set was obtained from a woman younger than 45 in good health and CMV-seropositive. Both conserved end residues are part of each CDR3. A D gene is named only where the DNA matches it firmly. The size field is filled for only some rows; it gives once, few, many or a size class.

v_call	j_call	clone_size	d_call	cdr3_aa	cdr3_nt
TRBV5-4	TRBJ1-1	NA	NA	CASSFGRSPGDTEAFF	TGTGCCAGCAGCTTCGGACGATCCCCGGGGGACACTGAAGCTTTCTTT
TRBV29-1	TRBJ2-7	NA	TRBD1	CSALDRAYEQYF	TGCAGCGCACTGGACAGGGCCTACGAGCAGTACTTC
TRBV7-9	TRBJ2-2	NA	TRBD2	CATRPGEGMTTGELFF	TGTGCCACCCGGCCCGGGGAGGGGATGACGACCGGGGAGCTGTTTTTT
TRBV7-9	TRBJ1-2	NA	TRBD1	CASSASTGGYGYTF	TGTGCCAGCAGCGCGTCGACAGGGGGCTATGGCTACACCTTC
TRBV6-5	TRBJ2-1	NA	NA	CASSSSPGSYNEQFF	TGTGCCAGCAGTTCCTCCCCGGGATCCTACAATGAGCAGTTCTTC
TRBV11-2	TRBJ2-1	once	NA	CASSPDRVNEQFF	TGTGCCAGCAGCCCAGACCGGGTCAATGAGCAGTTCTTC
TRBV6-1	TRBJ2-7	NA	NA	CASSGGLRYEQYF	TGTGCCAGCAGTGGGGGACTCCGGTACGAGCAGTACTTC
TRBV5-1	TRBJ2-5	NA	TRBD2	CASSRRGGYQETQYF	TGCGCCAGCAGCCGCCGGGGGGGGTACCAAGAGACCCAGTACTTC
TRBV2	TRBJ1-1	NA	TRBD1	CASRGNRGVTRTNTEAFF	TGTGCCAGCAGAGGGAACAGGGGGGTGACGAGAACGAACACTGAAGCTTTCTTT
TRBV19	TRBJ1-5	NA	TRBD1	CASRRTGVNQPQHF	TGTGCCAGTAGGCGGACAGGGGTTAATCAGCCCCAGCATTTT
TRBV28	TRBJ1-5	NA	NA	CASSPPQANQPQHF	TGTGCCAGCAGTCCCCCTCAGGCCAATCAGCCCCAGCATTTT
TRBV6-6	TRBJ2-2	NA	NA	CASSYRGTGELFF	TGTGCCAGCAGTTACAGGGGCACCGGGGAGCTGTTTTTT
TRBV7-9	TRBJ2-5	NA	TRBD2	CSSRYSASGTSGDRETQYF	TGTTCCAGCAGATATTCTGCTTCCGGGACTAGCGGGGATCGGGAGACCCAGTACTTC
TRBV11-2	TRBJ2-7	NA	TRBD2	CASRFTGLAYEQYF	TGTGCCAGCAGGTTCACGGGACTAGCCTACGAGCAGTACTTC
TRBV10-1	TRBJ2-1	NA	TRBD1	CASSGTGPYNEQFF	TGCGCCAGCAGTGGGACAGGACCCTACAATGAGCAGTTCTTC
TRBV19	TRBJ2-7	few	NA	CASSPGVVSVYEQYF	TGTGCCAGTAGTCCGGGGGTGGTATCGGTCTACGAGCAGTACTTC
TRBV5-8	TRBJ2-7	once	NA	CASSLAPRIYSYEQYF	TGTGCCAGCAGCTTGGCCCCCAGAATATATTCCTACGAGCAGTACTTC
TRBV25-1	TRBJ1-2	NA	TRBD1	CASRFRGGHGYTF	TGTGCCAGCAGGTTCCGAGGGGGCCATGGCTACACCTTC
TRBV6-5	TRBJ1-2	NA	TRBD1	CASSYEGQGACGYTF	TGTGCCAGCAGTTACGAGGGACAGGGGGCGTGTGGCTACACCTTC
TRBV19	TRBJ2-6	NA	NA	CASSAQHSGANVLTF	TGTGCCAGTAGTGCCCAACACTCTGGGGCCAACGTCCTGACTTTC
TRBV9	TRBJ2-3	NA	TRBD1	CASSVLGQGKDTQYF	TGTGCCAGCAGCGTTCTGGGACAGGGGAAGGATACGCAGTATTTT
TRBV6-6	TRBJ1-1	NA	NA	CAGDTGRENTEAFF	TGTGCCGGAGATACAGGGAGGGAGAACACTGAAGCTTTCTTT
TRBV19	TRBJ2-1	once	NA	CASSIGPNEQFF	TGTGCCAGTAGTATAGGGCCCAATGAGCAGTTCTTC
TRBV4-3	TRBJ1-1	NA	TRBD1	CASSPTTGGTEAFF	TGCGCCAGCAGCCCCACGACAGGGGGCACTGAAGCTTTCTTT
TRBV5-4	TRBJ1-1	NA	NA	CASSPIAGEAFF	TGTGCCAGCAGCCCCATAGCGGGTGAAGCTTTCTTT
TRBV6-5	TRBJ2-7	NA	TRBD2	CASSRGLAGGGEQYF	TGTGCCAGCAGTCGGGGACTAGCGGGGGGAGGCGAGCAGTACTTC
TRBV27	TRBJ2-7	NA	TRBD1	CASSSDRAYEQYF	TGTGCCAGCAGTTCAGACAGGGCCTACGAGCAGTACTTC
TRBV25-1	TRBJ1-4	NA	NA	CASGQSNEKLFF	TGTGCCAGCGGCCAGTCTAATGAAAAACTGTTTTTT
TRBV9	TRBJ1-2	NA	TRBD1	CASSKGQANYGYTF	TGTGCCAGCAGCAAGGGACAGGCTAACTATGGCTACACCTTC
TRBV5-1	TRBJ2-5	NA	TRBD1	CASSSSGTEETQYF	TGCGCCAGCAGCTCTTCCGGGACAGAAGAGACCCAGTACTTC
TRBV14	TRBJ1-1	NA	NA	CASSQDRGSAFF	TGTGCCAGCAGCCAAGATAGGGGTTCTGCTTTCTTT
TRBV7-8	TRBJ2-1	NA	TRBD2	CASSFSQRGSNEQFF	TGTGCCAGCAGCTTTTCCCAGCGGGGTAGCAATGAGCAGTTCTTC
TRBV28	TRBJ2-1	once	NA	CASSLLGATQFF	TGTGCCAGCAGTTTATTAGGGGCAACACAGTTCTTC
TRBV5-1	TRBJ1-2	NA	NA	CASSPQTGIWDGYTF	TGCGCCAGCAGCCCACAAACAGGGATATGGGATGGCTACACCTTC
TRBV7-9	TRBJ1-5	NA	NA	CASSSPGQPQHF	TGTGCCAGCAGTTCTCCGGGGCAGCCCCAGCATTTT
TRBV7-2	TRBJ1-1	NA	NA	CASSLEGLIAFF	TGTGCCAGCAGCTTAGAAGGACTTATAGCTTTCTTT
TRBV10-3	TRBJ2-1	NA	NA	CATAAGSSYNEQFF	TGTGCCACGGCGGCGGGGAGCTCCTACAATGAGCAGTTCTTC
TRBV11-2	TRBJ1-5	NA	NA	CASSLDAGGLEPQHF	TGTGCCAGCAGCTTAGATGCCGGGGGGTTGGAGCCCCAGCATTTT
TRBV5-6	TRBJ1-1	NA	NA	CASSPDSYTEAFF	TGTGCCAGCAGCCCGGACAGCTACACTGAAGCTTTCTTT
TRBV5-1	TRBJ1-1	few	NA	CASSLLLATEAFF	TGCGCCAGCAGCTTGTTGTTGGCCACTGAAGCTTTCTTT
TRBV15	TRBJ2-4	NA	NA	CATSRDRPGSGQNIQYF	TGTGCCACCAGCAGAGATCGGCCGGGGAGCGGTCAAAACATTCAGTACTTC
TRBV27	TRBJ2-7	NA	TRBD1	CASKGTGFYEQYF	TGTGCCAGCAAAGGGACAGGTTTTTACGAGCAGTACTTC
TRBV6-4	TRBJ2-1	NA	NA	CASSSGLAYNEQFF	TGTGCCAGCAGTTCGGGACTCGCTTACAATGAGCAGTTCTTC
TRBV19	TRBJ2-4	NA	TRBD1	CASGRTGGNIQYF	TGTGCCAGCGGCAGGACAGGAGGAAACATTCAGTACTTC
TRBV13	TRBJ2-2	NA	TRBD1	CASSPDRVRTGELFF	TGTGCCAGCAGCCCCGACAGGGTTCGCACCGGGGAGCTGTTTTTT
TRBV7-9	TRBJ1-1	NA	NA	CASSLTMNTEAFF	TGTGCCAGCAGCTTGACTATGAACACTGAAGCTTTCTTT
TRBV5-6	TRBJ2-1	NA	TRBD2	CASSLTPWTSRDYNEQFF	TGTGCCAGCAGCTTGACTCCTTGGACTAGTCGGGACTACAATGAGCAGTTCTTC